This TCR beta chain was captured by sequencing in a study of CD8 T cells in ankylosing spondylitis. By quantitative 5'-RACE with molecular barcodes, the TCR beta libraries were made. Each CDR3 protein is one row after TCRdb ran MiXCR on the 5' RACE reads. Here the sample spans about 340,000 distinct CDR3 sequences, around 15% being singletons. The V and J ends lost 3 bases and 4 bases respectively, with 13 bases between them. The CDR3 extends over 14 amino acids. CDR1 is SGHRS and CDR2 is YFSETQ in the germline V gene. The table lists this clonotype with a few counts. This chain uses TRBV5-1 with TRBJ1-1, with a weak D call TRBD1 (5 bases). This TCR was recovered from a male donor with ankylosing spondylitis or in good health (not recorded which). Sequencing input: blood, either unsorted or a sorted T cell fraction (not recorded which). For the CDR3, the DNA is TGCGCCAGCAGCTCCCCGGGGCCGGGCACTGAAGCTTTCTTT. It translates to CASSSPGPGTEAFF. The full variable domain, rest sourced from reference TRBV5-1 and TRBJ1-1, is KAGVTQTPRYLIKTRGQQVTLSCSPISGHRSVSWYQQTPGQGLQFLFEYFSETQRNKGNFPGRFSGRQFSNSRSEMNVSTLELGDSALYLCASSSPGPGTEAFFGQGTRLTVV.